This TCR beta chain was observed in a study of T cells in women clearing cervical HPV infection. The assay was immunoSEQ multiplex PCR, and TCRdb's table has in-frame clones only and misses some. In total, the table holds roughly 14,000 clones. The germline V gene has CDR1 SGHRS and CDR2 YFSETQ. CDR3 length equals 16 residues. Trimming took 0 bases from V and 9 from J, leaving 19 bases between them. Worth noting for this clone: The read stops 3 residues short of the end of the CDR3; the missing end is completed from the germline J gene.

Sequencing was carried out using blood buffy coat. The receptor was isolated from a woman aged 18-69 years with a cervical HPV16 infection that either progressed to CIN3+ or cleared (not recorded which). The chain combines TRBV5-1 with TRBJ1-5, with D possibly matching TRBD1 (6 bases). The CDR3 loop is CASSLGGGGQSWPQHF. The sequenced CDR3 bases are TGCGCCAGCAGCTTGGGGGGCGGGGGCCAAAGTTGGCCC.